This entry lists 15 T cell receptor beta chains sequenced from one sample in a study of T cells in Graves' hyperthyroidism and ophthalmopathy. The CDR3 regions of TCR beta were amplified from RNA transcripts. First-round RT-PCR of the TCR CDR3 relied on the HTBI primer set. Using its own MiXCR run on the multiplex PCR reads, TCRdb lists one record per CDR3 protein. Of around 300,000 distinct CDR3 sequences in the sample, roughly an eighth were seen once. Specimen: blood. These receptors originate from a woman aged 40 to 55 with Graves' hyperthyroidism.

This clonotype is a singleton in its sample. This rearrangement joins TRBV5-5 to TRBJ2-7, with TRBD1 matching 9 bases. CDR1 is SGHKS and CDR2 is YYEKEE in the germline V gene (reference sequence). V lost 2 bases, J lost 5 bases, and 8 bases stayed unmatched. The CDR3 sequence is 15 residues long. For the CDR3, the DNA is TGTGCCAGCAGCTTCGGGACAGGGAAAAACCACGAGCAGTACTTC. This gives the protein CASSFGTGKNHEQYF.

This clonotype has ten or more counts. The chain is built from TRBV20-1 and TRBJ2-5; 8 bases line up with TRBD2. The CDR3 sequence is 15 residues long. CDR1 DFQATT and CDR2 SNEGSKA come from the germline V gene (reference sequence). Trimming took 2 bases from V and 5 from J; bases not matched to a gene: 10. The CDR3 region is CSARNSGGPGETQYF. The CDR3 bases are TGCAGTGCTAGAAATTCGGGAGGGCCTGGTGAGACCCAGTACTTC.

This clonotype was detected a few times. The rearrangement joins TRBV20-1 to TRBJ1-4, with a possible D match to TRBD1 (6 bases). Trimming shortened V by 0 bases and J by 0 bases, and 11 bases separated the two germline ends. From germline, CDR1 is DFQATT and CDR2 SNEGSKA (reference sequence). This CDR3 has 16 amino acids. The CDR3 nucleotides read TGCAGTGCTAGAGATCAGGGGATGGCAACTAATGAAAAACTGTTTTTT. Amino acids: CSARDQGMATNEKLFF.

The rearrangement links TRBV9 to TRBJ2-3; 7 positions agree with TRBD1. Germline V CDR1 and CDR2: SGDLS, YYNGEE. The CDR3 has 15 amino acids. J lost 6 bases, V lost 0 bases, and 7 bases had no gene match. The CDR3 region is CASSVGITGVDTQYF. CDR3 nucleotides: TGTGCCAGCAGCGTAGGAATCACAGGGGTCGATACGCAGTATTTT.

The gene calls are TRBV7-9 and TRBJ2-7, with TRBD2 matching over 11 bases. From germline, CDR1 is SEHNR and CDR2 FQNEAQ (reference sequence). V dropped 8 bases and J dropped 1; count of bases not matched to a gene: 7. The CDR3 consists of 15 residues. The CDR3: CASGIAGGPSYEQYF. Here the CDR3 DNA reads TGTGCCAGCGGAATAGCGGGAGGGCCGTCCTACGAGCAGTACTTC.

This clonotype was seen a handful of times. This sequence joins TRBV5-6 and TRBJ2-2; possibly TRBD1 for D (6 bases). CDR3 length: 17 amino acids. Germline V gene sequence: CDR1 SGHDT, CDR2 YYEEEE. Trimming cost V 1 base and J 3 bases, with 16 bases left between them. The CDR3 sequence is CASSLHQGSIYTGELFF. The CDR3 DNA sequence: TGTGCCAGCAGCTTGCACCAGGGGAGTATCTACACCGGGGAGCTGTTTTTT.

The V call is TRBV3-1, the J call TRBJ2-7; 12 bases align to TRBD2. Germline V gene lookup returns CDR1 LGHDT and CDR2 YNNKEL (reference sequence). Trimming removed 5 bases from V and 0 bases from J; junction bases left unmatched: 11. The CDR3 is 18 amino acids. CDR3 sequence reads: CASSFTRTSGIDSYEQYF. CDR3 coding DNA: TGTGCCAGCAGCTTTACCCGGACTAGCGGGATAGACTCCTACGAGCAGTACTTC.

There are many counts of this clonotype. CDR3 sequence reads: CASRGPGGNTGELFF. CDR3 nucleotide sequence: TGTGCCAGCAGGGGTCCAGGGGGCAACACCGGGGAGCTGTTTTTT. The rearrangement links TRBV2 to TRBJ2-2, with TRBD1 identical over 8 bases. The germline V gene has CDR1 SNHLY and CDR2 FYNNEI. This CDR3 has 15 residues. V shed 6 bases and J 2 bases; nucleotides not matched to a gene: 5.

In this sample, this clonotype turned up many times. The DNA for the CDR3 is TGCAGCGCTCATCGACAGGGCAGTGAAGCTTTCTTT. Translation gives CSAHRQGSEAFF. V and J are TRBV29-1 and TRBJ1-1; 7 bases map to TRBD1. V was pared by 7 bases and J by 7 bases, with 9 bases of the junction left unmatched. This CDR3 has 12 residues. The germline V gene encodes CDR1 SQVTM and CDR2 ANQGSEA.

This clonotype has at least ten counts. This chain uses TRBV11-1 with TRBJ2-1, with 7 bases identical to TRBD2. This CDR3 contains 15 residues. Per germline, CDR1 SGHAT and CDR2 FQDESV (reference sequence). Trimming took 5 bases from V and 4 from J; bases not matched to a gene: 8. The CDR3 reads CASSLGGSLYNEQFF. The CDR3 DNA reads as TGTGCCAGCAGCCTCGGGGGGTCTCTATACAATGAGCAGTTCTTC.

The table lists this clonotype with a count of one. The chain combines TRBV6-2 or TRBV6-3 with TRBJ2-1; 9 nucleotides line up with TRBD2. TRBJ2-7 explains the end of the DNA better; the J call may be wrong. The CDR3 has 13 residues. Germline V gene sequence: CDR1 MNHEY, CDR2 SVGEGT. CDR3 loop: CASSALAGNEQYF. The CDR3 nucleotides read TGTGCCAGCAGTGCCCTAGCGGGGAATGAGCAGTACTTC.

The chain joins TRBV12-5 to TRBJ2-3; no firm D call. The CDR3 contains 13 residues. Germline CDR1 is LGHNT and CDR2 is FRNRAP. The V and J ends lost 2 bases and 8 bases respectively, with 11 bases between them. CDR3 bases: TGTGCTAGTGGTTTGTTCGGGCCAGGTACGCAGTATTTT. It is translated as CASGLFGPGTQYF. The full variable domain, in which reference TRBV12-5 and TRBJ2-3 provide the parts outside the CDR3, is DARVTQTPRHKVTEMGQEVTMRCQPILGHNTVFWYRQTMMQGLELLAYFRNRAPLDDSGMPKDRFSAEMPDATLATLKIQPSEPRDSAVYFCASGLFGPGTQYFGPGTRLTVL.

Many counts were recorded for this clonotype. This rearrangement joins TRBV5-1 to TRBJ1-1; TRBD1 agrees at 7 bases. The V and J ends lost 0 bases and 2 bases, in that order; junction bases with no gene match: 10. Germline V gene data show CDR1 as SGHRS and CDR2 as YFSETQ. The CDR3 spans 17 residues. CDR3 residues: CASSLVPPGQINTEAFF. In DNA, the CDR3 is TGCGCCAGCAGCTTGGTTCCCCCGGGACAGATTAACACTGAAGCTTTCTTT.

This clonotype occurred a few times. The CDR3 loop is CSVVTGIYEQYF. The CDR3 DNA follows: TGCAGCGTCGTGACAGGGATTTACGAGCAGTACTTC. The chain joins TRBV29-1 to TRBJ2-7; 7 bases are a match to TRBD1. The germline V gene has CDR1 SQVTM and CDR2 ANQGSEA. The length of the CDR3 is 12 residues. V dropped 6 bases and J dropped 4; count of bases not matched to a gene: 6.

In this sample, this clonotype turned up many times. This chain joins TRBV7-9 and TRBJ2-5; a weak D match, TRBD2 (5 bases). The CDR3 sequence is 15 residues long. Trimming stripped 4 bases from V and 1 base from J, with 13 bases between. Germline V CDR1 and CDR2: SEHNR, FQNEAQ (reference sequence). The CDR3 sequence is CASSSRRAGQETQYF. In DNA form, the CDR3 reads TGTGCCAGCAGCTCCCGACGGGCGGGCCAAGAGACCCAGTACTTC.